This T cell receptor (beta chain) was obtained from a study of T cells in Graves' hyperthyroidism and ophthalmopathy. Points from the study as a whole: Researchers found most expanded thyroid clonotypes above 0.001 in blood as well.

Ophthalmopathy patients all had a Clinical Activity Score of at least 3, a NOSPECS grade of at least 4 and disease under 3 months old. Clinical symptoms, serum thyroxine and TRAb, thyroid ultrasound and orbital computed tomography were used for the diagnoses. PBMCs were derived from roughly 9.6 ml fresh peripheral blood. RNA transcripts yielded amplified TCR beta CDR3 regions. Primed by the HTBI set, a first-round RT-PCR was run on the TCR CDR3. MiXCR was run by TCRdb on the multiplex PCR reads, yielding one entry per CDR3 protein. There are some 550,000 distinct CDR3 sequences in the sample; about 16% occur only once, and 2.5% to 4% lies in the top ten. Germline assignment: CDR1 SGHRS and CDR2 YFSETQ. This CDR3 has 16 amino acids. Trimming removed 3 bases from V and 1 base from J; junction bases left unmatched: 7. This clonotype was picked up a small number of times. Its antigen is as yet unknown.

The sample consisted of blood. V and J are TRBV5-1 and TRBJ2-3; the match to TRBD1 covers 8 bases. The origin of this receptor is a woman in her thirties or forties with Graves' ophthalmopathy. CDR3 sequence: CASSWGRDRRTDTQYF. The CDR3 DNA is TGCGCCAGCAGCTGGGGACGGGACAGGCGCACAGATACGCAGTATTTT.